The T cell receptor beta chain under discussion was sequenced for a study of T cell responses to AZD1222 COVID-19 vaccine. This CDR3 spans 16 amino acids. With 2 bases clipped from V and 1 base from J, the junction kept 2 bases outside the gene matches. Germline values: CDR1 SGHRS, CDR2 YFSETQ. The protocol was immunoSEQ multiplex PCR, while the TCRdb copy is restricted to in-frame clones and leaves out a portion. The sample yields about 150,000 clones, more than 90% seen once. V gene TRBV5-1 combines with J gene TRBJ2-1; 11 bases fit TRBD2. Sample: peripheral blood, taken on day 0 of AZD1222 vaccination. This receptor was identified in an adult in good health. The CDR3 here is CASSFTSGGSYNEQFF. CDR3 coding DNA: TGCGCCAGCAGCTTTACTAGCGGGGGATCCTACAATGAGCAGTTCTTC.